The present TCR beta chain was sequenced within a study of T cells expressing NK-cell markers. Synthesis of TCR beta cDNA relied on 5'RACE template switching carrying UMIs. TCRdb reprocessed the 5' RACE reads and keeps a single row for each CDR3 protein, giving no DNA. Its table lists about 190,000 distinct CDR3 sequences. General observations from the study: Dominant NKG2C+ clonotypes were found to form roughly 1.0-7.0% of CD8+ T cells in several donors.

As concerns this clonotype: The antigen remains undetermined.

This TCR was sampled from a man aged 18 to 69 in good health. The specimen was blood T cells: a sorted CD56 or NKG2C T cell subset, CD4+ or CD8+ T cells, or bulk PBMC T cells (not recorded which).

The CDR3 sequence: CASSKRVGRGCSYEQYF. The genes are TRBV21-1 and TRBJ2-7; the D gene TCRdb calls, TRBD1, cannot be checked with no DNA. TRBV21-1 represents a pseudogene. The CDR3 is 17 residues long.